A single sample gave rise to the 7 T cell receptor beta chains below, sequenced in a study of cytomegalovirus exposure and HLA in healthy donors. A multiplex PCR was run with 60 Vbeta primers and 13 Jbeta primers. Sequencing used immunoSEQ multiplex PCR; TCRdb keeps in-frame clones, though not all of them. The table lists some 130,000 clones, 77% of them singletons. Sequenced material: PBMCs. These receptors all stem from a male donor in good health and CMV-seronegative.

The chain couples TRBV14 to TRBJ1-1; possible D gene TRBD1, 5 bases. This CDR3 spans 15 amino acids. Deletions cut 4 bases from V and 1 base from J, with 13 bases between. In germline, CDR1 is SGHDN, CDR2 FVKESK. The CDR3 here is CASSPWTSRNTEAFF. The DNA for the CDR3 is TGTGCCAGCAGCCCCTGGACAAGCCGGAACACTGAAGCTTTCTTT.

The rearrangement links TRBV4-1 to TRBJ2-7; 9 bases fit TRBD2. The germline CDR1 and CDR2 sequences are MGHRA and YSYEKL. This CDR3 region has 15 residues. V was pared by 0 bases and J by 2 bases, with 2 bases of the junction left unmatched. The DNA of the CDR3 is TGCGCCAGCAGCCAAGAGCGGGGGGGGGCCTACGAGCAGTACTTC. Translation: CASSQERGGAYEQYF.

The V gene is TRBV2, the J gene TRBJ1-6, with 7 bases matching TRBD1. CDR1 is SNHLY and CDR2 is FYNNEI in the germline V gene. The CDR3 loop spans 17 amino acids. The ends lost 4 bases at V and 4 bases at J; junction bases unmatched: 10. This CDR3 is CASSGHWDRQYNSPLHF. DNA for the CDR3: TGTGCCAGCAGTGGCCACTGGGACAGACAGTATAATTCACCCCTCCACTTT.

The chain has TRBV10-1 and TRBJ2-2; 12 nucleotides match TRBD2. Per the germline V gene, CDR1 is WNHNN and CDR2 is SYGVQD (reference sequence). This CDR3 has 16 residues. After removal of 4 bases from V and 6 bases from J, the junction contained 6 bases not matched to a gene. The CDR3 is CASSGASGRAAGELFF. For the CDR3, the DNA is TGCGCCAGCAGTGGTGCTAGCGGGAGGGCCGCCGGGGAGCTGTTTTTT.

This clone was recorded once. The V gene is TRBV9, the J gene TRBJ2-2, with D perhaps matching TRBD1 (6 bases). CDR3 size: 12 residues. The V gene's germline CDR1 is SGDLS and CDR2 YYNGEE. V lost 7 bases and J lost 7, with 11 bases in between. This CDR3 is CASAADSGELFF. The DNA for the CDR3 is TGTGCCAGCGCCGCGGACAGCGGGGAGCTGTTTTTT.

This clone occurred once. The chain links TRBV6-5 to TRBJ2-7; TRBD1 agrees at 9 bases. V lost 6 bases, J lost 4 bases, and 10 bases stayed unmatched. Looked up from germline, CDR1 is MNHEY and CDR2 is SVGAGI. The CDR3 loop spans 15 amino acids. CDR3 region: CASSQITTGGYEQYF. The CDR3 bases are TGTGCCAGCAGCCAGATAACGACAGGGGGGTACGAGCAGTACTTC.

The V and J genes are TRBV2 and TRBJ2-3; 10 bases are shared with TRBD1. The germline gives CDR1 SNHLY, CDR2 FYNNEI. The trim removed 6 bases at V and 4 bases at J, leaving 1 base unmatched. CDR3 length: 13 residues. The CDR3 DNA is TGTGCCAGCAGAGGACAGGGGGCAGATACGCAGTATTTT. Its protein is CASRGQGADTQYF.